This record covers a single T cell receptor beta chain. Libraries were prepared by immunoSEQ multiplex PCR; TCRdb keeps only in-frame clonotypes and omits some of them. The sample lists around 27,000 clones; roughly 82% were seen once. The CDR3 length is 14 residues. Between the trimmed V and J ends, which lost 1 base and 6 bases, there was a span of 11 bases. From germline, CDR1 is SGHKS and CDR2 YYEKEE (reference sequence). These data are taken from a study of T cells in narcolepsy. Study-level background: Healthy controls were enrolled alongside patients with narcolepsy type 1 or type 2.

This TCR derives from a human donor with narcolepsy. The sequenced sample consisted of CD45RA- memory CD4+ T cells from PBMCs. This sequence joins TRBV5-5 and TRBJ2-1; tentative D call: TRBD1 (6 bases). CDR3 region: CASSLTGRTNEQFF. The CDR3 DNA follows: TGTGCCAGCAGCTTGACAGGGCGGACCAATGAGCAGTTCTTC.